This passage covers 22 T cell receptor beta chains from one sample sequenced in a study of beta chain features in type 1 diabetes. Expressed TCRB transcripts were sequenced, since all the RNA that had been isolated was reverse transcribed. Only in-frame clones appear in the TCRdb table, and some are missing; sequencing was by immunoSEQ multiplex PCR. Seen here are roughly 400,000 clones, over 13% observed once, and the top ten hold more than 0.015%. The sequenced sample was naive CD4+ T cells from blood. These receptors all stem from a young woman in good health.

This clone was detected only a few times. The V call is TRBV5-4, the J call TRBJ2-1; 8 bases match TRBD2. Unmatched junction bases numbered 9, after V lost 2 bases and J lost 5 bases. Germline CDR1 SGHNT, CDR2 YYREEE (reference sequence). The CDR3 totals 16 residues. In DNA, the CDR3 is TGTGCCAGCAGCTTAGTGGAAGCGGGAGCCCACAATGAGCAGTTCTTC. Translated: CASSLVEAGAHNEQFF.

This clone was detected only a few times. V is TRBV30 and J is TRBJ1-5, with a weak D call TRBD1 (6 bases). This CDR3 spans 14 amino acids. V lost 5 bases and J 3 bases, leaving 14 bases between the germline ends. The germline V gene encodes CDR1 GTSNPN and CDR2 SVGIG (reference sequence). The CDR3 coding sequence is TGTGCCTGGGGGGATGGGACATACAATCAGCCCCAGCATTTT. Amino acids: CAWGDGTYNQPQHF. Together with reference TRBV30 and TRBJ1-5, the CDR3 gives the full variable domain: SQTIHQWPATLVQPVGSPLSLECTVEGTSNPNLYWYRQAAGRGLQLLFYSVGIGQISSEVPQNLSASRPQDRQFILSSKKLLLSDSGFYLCAWGDGTYNQPQHFGDGTRLSIL.

This sequence joins TRBV2 and TRBJ2-2; TRBD2 is a possible D gene (5 bases). V lost 6 bases to trimming and J lost 4 bases, with 9 bases between them. Per germline, CDR1 SNHLY and CDR2 FYNNEI. The CDR3 covers 13 residues. The CDR3 loop is CASSDYRTGELFF. The CDR3 nucleotides are TGTGCCAGCAGCGACTACCGCACCGGGGAGCTGTTTTTT.

The V gene is TRBV15, the J gene TRBJ2-7; 9 nucleotides match TRBD1. J gave up 5 bases and V 5 bases, and 4 bases lay outside the gene matches. The CDR3 is 13 residues long. Germline-derived CDR1 and CDR2 are LNHNV and YYDKDF (reference sequence). The CDR3 sequence: CATSRDRVDEQYF. CDR3 bases: TGTGCCACCAGCCGGGACAGGGTCGACGAGCAGTACTTC.

This clone came up a few times. The chain employs TRBV25-1 and TRBJ2-7; 11 bases fit TRBD1. CDR1 is MGHDK and CDR2 is SYGVNS in the germline V gene. The junction had 4 bases not matched to a gene; V was cut back by 5 bases and J by 4 bases. CDR3 length: 14 residues. CDR3 nucleotide sequence: TGTGCCAGCAGTCCTCGGGACAGGGGGTACGAGCAGTACTTC. This sequence encodes CASSPRDRGYEQYF.

The table lists this clone with a few counts. The chain links TRBV7-9 to TRBJ1-1; 11 bases are a match to TRBD1. J gave up 8 bases and V 0 bases, and 11 bases lay outside the gene matches. This CDR3 is 17 amino acids long. The V gene's germline CDR1 is SEHNR and CDR2 FQNEAQ (reference sequence). CDR3 in amino acids: CASSLARTGGRDVEAFF. Written as DNA, the CDR3 is TGTGCCAGCAGCTTAGCAAGGACAGGGGGCCGTGATGTCGAAGCTTTCTTT. The entire variable domain, with the rest obtained from reference TRBV7-9 and TRBJ1-1, is as follows: DTGVSQNPRHKITKRGQNVTFRCDPISEHNRLYWYRQTLGQGPEFLTYFQNEAQLEKSRLLSDRFSAERPKGSFSTLEIQRTEQGDSAMYLCASSLARTGGRDVEAFFGQGTRLTVV.

A few counts support this clone. The J gene is TRBJ2-6, the V gene TRBV9; 8 positions match TRBD1. This CDR3 contains 15 residues. The V segment lost 5 bases and the J segment 2 bases; nucleotides outside the gene matches: 3. Germline CDR1 and CDR2: SGDLS and YYNGEE. The CDR3 reads CASSRQGTGANVLTF. The DNA of the CDR3 is TGTGCCAGCAGTCGACAGGGGACTGGGGCCAACGTCCTGACTTTC.

This clone was seen a few times. The J gene is TRBJ1-2, the V gene TRBV30; TRBD1 might be the D (5 bases). CDR1 and CDR2 from the germline V gene are GTSNPN and SVGIG (reference sequence). Deletions cut 1 base from V and 5 bases from J, with 14 bases between. The CDR3 totals 14 residues. The CDR3 loop is CAWSEDRFSYGYTF. The DNA for the CDR3 is TGTGCCTGGAGTGAAGACAGATTTTCGTATGGCTACACCTTC.

CDR3 residues: CASTWTSGPYEQYF. The CDR3 nucleotides read TGTGCCAGCACCTGGACTAGTGGGCCCTACGAGCAGTACTTC. The genes are TRBV27 and TRBJ2-7, with 7 nucleotides matching TRBD2. The V gene's germline CDR1 is MNHEY and CDR2 SMNVEV (reference sequence). The CDR3 consists of 14 residues. V was clipped by 7 bases and J by 2 bases; unmatched bases: 8.

This clone was seen more than once but under ten times. The chain is built from TRBV7-2 and TRBJ1-2; D is unresolved. V gave up 2 bases and J gave up 7 bases, with 23 bases separating them. This CDR3 region has 17 residues. Germline values: CDR1 SGHTA, CDR2 FQGNSA. CDR3 DNA sequence: TGTGCCAGCAGCTTAATTGTGATTATGGCAATGAATTCTGGCTACACCTTC. It encodes CASSLIVIMAMNSGYTF.

Only a few counts were recorded for this clone. The J gene is TRBJ2-2, the V gene TRBV5-1; D might be TRBD1 (5 bases). This CDR3 has 15 amino acids. The germline gives CDR1 SGHRS, CDR2 YFSETQ. The germline V and J ends were trimmed by 3 bases and 0 bases, with 9 bases remaining between them. In nucleotides, the CDR3 is TGCGCCAGCAGCTCGGACATGGCGAACACCGGGGAGCTGTTTTTT. It translates to CASSSDMANTGELFF.

The rearrangement uses TRBV30 and TRBJ2-1, with TRBD2 as a possible D gene (5 bases). The CDR3 spans 12 residues. V was trimmed by 8 bases and J by 2 bases, leaving 10 bases between them. Per germline, CDR1 GTSNPN and CDR2 SVGIG (reference sequence). CDR3: CARGSTYNEQFF. The CDR3 DNA reads TGTGCCCGGGGTTCCACCTACAATGAGCAGTTCTTC.

Points on this clone: Additional DNA sequences in this sample encode the identical CDR3. This sequence joins TRBV5-4 and TRBJ2-1; 8 bases match TRBD2. This CDR3 region has 15 residues. Germline trimming cut 3 bases from V and 2 bases from J; bases unmatched to any gene: 4. Germline V gives CDR1 SGHNT, CDR2 YYREEE (reference sequence). CDR3 nucleotide sequence: TGTGCCAGCAGCTCAACTAGCGGTACCTACAATGAGCAGTTCTTC. It yields the protein CASSSTSGTYNEQFF.

There are a few counts of this clone. V usage is TRBV10-3 and J usage is TRBJ2-5; 12 bases fit TRBD2. The V gene end was trimmed by 4 bases and the J gene end by 0 bases; junction bases not matched to a gene: 0. This CDR3 has 15 amino acids. The germline CDR1 and CDR2 sequences are ENHRY and SYGVKD. The CDR3 region is CAISGTSGNQETQYF. The CDR3 DNA reads as TGTGCCATCAGTGGGACTAGCGGGAACCAAGAGACCCAGTACTTC.

The chain links TRBV5-4 to TRBJ2-2, with 7 bases that match TRBD2. This CDR3 is built from 15 residues. V lost 5 bases to trimming and J lost 4 bases; unmatched junction nucleotides: 8. The V gene's germline CDR1 is SGHNT and CDR2 YYREEE (reference sequence). Written as DNA, the CDR3 is TGTGCCAGCAGTCCGTTAGCGGGTGGCACCGGGGAGCTGTTTTTT. Protein sequence: CASSPLAGGTGELFF.

This chain uses TRBV5-1 with TRBJ2-7; possibly TRBD1 for D (5 bases). With 0 bases removed from V and 0 bases from J, the gap between germline ends came to 16 bases. The CDR3 extends over 17 amino acids. CDR1 is SGHRS, CDR2 YFSETQ, per germline. Here the CDR3 reads CASSLALRQGLSYEQYF. CDR3 nucleotide sequence: TGCGCCAGCAGCTTGGCCTTACGGCAGGGCCTCTCCTACGAGCAGTACTTC.

This rearrangement joins TRBV5-1 to TRBJ2-5, with D uncertain. Germline V gene sequence: CDR1 SGHRS, CDR2 YFSETQ. V was trimmed by 2 bases and J by 7 bases, leaving 12 bases between them. This CDR3 has 13 residues. In DNA form, the CDR3 reads TGCGCCAGCAGCTTCCCCACTGAGGTGACCCAGTACTTC. Amino acid sequence: CASSFPTEVTQYF.

This clone was detected a few times. The chain employs TRBV5-1 and TRBJ2-1; 8 nucleotides agree with TRBD2. This CDR3 is 14 amino acids long. V trimming: 4 bases; J trimming: 7 bases; junction bases outside the gene matches: 7. Germline V lookup: CDR1 SGHRS, CDR2 YFSETQ. The CDR3 sequence: CASSRSGVNNEQFF. CDR3 nucleotide sequence: TGCGCCAGCAGCCGTAGCGGGGTGAATAATGAGCAGTTCTTC.

This clone was counted only a few times. The V and J genes are TRBV9 and TRBJ2-7; no definite D call. CDR1 is SGDLS and CDR2 is YYNGEE in the germline V gene. V was clipped by 4 bases and J by 12 bases, with 23 bases between them. The CDR3 contains 14 residues. In nucleotides, the CDR3 is TGTGCCAGCAGCCCGAAAGCCCTAGTAGGAATGCTGTACTTC. Translating it yields CASSPKALVGMLYF.

The chain has TRBV19 and TRBJ2-5; D is possibly TRBD1 (6 bases). CDR3 length: 14 amino acids. In germline, CDR1 is LNHDA, CDR2 SQIVND (reference sequence). Trimming left V 4 bases short and J 2 bases short, with 11 bases between. The CDR3 loop is CASSTWTEQETQYF. CDR3 sequence (DNA): TGTGCCAGTAGTACATGGACAGAGCAAGAGACCCAGTACTTC.

This sequence joins TRBV11-2 and TRBJ2-7, with 8 nucleotides matching TRBD2. The CDR3 covers 16 residues. V lost 2 bases and J lost 3; bases outside the gene matches: 9. Germline-derived CDR1 and CDR2 are SGHAT and FQNNGV. The CDR3 DNA sequence: TGTGCCAGCAGCTTACGCGGCCGGGGGGGGAGCTACGAGCAGTACTTC. It is translated as CASSLRGRGGSYEQYF.

This chain connects TRBV9 to TRBJ2-5; 7 nucleotides agree with TRBD2. CDR1 and CDR2 (germline): SGDLS, YYNGEE. There are 14 residues in the CDR3. V gave up 0 bases and J gave up 2 bases; unmatched junction bases: 1. CDR3 DNA: TGTGCCAGCAGCGTAGGGCGGGGGCAAGAGACCCAGTACTTC. Its translation: CASSVGRGQETQYF.